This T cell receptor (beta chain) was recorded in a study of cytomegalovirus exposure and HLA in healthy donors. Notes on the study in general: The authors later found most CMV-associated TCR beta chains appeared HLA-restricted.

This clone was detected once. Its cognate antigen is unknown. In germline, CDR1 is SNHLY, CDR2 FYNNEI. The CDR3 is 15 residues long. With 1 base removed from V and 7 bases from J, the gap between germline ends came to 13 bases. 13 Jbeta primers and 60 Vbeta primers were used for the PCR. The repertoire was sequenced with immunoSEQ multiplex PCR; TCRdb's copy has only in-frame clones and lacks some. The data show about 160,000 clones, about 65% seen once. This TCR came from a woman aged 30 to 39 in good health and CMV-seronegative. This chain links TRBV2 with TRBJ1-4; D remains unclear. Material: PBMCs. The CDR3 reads CASSEEFGRSEKLFF. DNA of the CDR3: TGTGCCAGCAGTGAAGAGTTTGGTAGAAGTGAAAAACTGTTTTTT.